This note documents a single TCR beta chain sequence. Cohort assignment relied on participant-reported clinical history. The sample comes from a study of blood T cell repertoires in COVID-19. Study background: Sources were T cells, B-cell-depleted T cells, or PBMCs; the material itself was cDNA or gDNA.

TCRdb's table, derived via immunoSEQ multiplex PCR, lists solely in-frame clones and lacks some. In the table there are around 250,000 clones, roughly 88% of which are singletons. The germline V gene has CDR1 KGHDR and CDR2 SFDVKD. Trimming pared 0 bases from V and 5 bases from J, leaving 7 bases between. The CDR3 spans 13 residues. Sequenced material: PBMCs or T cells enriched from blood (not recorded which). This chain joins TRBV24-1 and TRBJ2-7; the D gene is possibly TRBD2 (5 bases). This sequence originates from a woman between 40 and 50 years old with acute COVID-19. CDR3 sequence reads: CATSDLRGNEQYF. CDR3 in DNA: TGTGCCACCAGTGATTTGCGAGGGAACGAGCAGTACTTC.